This note documents a single T cell receptor (beta chain) sequence. Cohort placement rested on clinical history that participants reported themselves. The data are from a study of blood T cell repertoires in COVID-19. Study-wide context: The United States, Italy and Spain provided the acute and convalescent COVID-19 samples. Sample material is recorded as cDNA or gDNA derived from T cells, B-cell-depleted T cells, or PBMCs.

The V gene lost 3 bases and the J gene lost 5 bases, with 5 bases spanning the gap. CDR1 SGHAT and CDR2 FQNNGV come from the germline V gene. The CDR3 contains 12 residues. Per the original methods: The authors estimated nucleated cell counts from reference gene primer amplification. Produced via immunoSEQ multiplex PCR; TCRdb's table is partial and in-frame only. That table furnishes V, J and clone size, whereas the DNA furnished D and trimming. The sample has 280,000 or so clones; about 90% are singletons. The chain joins TRBV11-2 to TRBJ2-1; D is uncertain. This TCR came from a woman aged 18-29 years with acute COVID-19. Sequencing used PBMCs or T cells enriched from blood (not recorded which). CDR3 coding DNA: TGTGCCAGCAGCTTCGCGGACAATGAGCAGTTCTTC. It yields the protein CASSFADNEQFF. The variable domain in full, with the rest retrieved from reference TRBV11-2 and TRBJ2-1, is EAGVAQSPRYKIIEKRQSVAFWCNPISGHATLYWYQQILGQGPKLLIQFQNNGVVDDSQLPKDRFSAERLKGVDSTLKIQPAKLEDSAVYLCASSFADNEQFFGPGTRLTVL.